A single sample is the source of the 2 T cell receptor beta chains below, sequenced in a study of T cells after yellow fever vaccination. MiXCR was run by TCRdb on the 5' RACE reads, yielding one entry per CDR3 protein. The sample gives about 300,000 distinct CDR3 sequences, about 10% of which show up once; about 3% is in the top ten. Here the sequenced sample was CD4+ T cells sorted from PBMCs, taken 5 days after the yellow fever booster vaccination. The receptors here all came from a young man who received the YFV17D yellow fever vaccine.

There are a few counts of this clonotype. The V call is TRBV14, the J call TRBJ2-7, with D tentatively TRBD2 (6 bases). With 2 bases removed from V and 4 bases from J, the gap between germline ends came to 15 bases. Germline CDR1 and CDR2: SGHDN and FVKESK. This CDR3 contains 15 residues. This CDR3 reads CASSQRGGVGYEQYV. As DNA, the CDR3 is TGTGCCAGCAGCCAAAGGGGAGGTGTTGGGTACGAGCAGTACGTC.

This clonotype was found a few times. This chain links TRBV5-6 with TRBJ2-7; TRBD1 agrees at 9 bases. The CDR3 is made up of 16 amino acids. V dropped 4 bases and J dropped 4; count of bases not matched to a gene: 12. Germline CDR1 SGHDT, CDR2 YYEEEE. DNA for the CDR3: TGTGCCAGCAGCGTACCCGGGGACAGGGTGGATTACGAGCAGTACTTC. The encoded protein is CASSVPGDRVDYEQYF.